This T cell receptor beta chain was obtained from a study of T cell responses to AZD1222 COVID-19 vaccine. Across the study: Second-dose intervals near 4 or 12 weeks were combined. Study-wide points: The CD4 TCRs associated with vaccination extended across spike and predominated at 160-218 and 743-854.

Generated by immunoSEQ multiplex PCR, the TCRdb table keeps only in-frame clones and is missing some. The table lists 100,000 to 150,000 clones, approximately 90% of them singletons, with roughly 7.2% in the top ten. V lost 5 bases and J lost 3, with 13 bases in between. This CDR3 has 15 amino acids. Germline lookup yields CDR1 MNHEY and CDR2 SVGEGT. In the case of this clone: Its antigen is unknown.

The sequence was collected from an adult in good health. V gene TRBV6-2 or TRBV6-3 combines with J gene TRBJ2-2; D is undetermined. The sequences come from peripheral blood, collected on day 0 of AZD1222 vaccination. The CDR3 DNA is TGTGCCAGCAGTAGCCCCGCTTTTTACACCGGGGAGCTGTTTTTT. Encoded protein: CASSSPAFYTGELFF.